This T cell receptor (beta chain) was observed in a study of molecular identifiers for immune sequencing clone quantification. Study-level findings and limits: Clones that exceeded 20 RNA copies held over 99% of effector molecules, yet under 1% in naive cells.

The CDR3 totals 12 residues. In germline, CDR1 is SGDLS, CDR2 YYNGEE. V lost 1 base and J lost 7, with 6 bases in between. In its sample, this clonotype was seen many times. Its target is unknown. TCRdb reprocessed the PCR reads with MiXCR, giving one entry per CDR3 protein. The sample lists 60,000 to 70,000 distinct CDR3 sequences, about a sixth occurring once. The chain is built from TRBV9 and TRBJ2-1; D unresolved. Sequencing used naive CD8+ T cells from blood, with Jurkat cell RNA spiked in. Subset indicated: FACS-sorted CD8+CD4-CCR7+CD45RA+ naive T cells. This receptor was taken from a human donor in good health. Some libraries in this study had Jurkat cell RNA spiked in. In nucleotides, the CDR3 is TGTGCCAGCAGCGTAAACCGGAATGAGCAGTTCTTC. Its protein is CASSVNRNEQFF.